Shown below are 4 T cell receptor beta chains from a single sample sequenced in a study of metastatic and nonmetastatic thyroid tumors. MiXCR re-clonotyped the PCR reads for TCRdb. The table has about 20,000 clones, 36% seen once. All patients were treatment-naive before thyroid surgery. The specimen was blood. Receptors were obtained from a male donor with papillary thyroid cancer or a benign thyroid nodule (not recorded which). Some clones in this sample may be carry-over from other donors' samples.

This clone was counted ten times or more. This is likely a read error, given that the CDR3 carries no conserved phenylalanine or tryptophan at its end. The chain couples TRBV20-1 to TRBJ2-1; D not resolved. The CDR3 runs 16 residues. Germline CDR1 and CDR2: DFQATT and SNEGSKA (reference sequence). The germline V and J ends were trimmed by 0 bases and 0 bases, with 12 bases remaining between them. This CDR3 reads CSARDLVQSSYNEQFV. The CDR3 DNA reads TGCAGTGCTAGAGATCTGGTGCAAAGCTCCTACAATGAGCAGTTCGTC.

The chain employs TRBV27 and TRBJ1-1; D remains unclear. The V gene lost 6 bases and the J gene lost 0 bases, with 11 bases spanning the gap. The CDR3 has 14 residues. Germline CDR1 is MNHEY and CDR2 is SMNVEV (reference sequence). CDR3 bases: TGTGCCAGCAGCTACGGACGGATGAACACTGAAGCTTTCTTT. Translated, it gives CASSYGRMNTEAFF.

This rearrangement joins TRBV5-4 to TRBJ1-1; D gene uncertain. This CDR3 has 17 residues. V was pared by 1 base and J by 1 base, with 17 bases between. The germline V gene has CDR1 SGHNT and CDR2 YYREEE (reference sequence). CDR3 DNA sequence: TGTGCCAGCAGCTTGTCGACATACTCGGAAGGGAACACTGAAGCTTTCTTT. It translates to CASSLSTYSEGNTEAFF.

This clone was detected once. J is TRBJ2-1 and V is TRBV11-2; 11 bases match TRBD2. CDR1 SGHAT and CDR2 FQNNGV come from the germline V gene. This CDR3 spans 16 amino acids. After removal of 5 bases from V and 3 bases from J, the junction contained 6 bases not matched to a gene. CDR3 protein: CASSGGGLADYNEQFF. The CDR3 nucleotides are TGTGCCAGCAGCGGTGGGGGACTAGCGGACTACAATGAGCAGTTCTTC.